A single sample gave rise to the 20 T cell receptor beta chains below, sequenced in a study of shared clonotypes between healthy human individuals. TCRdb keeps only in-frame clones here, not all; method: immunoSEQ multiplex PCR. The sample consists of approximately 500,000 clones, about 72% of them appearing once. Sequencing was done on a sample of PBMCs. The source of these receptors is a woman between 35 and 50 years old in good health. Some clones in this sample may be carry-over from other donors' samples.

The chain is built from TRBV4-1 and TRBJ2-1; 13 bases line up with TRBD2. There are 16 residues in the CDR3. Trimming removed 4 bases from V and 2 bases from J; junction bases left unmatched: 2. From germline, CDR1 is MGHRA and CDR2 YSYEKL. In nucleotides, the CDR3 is TGCGCCAGCAGCCGGACTAGCGGGAGAGCCTACAATGAGCAGTTCTTC. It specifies CASSRTSGRAYNEQFF.

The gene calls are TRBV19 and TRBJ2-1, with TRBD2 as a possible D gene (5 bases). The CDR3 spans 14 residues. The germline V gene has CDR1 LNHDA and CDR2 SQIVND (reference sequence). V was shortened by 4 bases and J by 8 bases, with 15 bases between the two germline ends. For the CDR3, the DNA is TGTGCCAGTAGTACCTCAACTAGTTACCATGAGCAGTTCTTC. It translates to CASSTSTSYHEQFF.

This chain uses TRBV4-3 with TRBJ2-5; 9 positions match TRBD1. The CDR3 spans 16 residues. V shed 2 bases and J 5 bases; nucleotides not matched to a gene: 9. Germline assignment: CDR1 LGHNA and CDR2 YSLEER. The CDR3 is CASSQSRQGGGETQYF. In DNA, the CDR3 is TGCGCCAGCAGCCAATCCCGACAGGGGGGCGGGGAGACCCAGTACTTC.

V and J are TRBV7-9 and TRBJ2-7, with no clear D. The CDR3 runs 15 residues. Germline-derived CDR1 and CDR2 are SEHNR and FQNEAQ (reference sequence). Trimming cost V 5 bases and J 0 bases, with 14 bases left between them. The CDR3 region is CASSRSESSSYEQYF. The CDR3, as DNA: TGTGCCAGCAGCCGAAGCGAGTCCTCCTCCTACGAGCAGTACTTC. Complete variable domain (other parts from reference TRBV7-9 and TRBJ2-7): DTGVSQNPRHKITKRGQNVTFRCDPISEHNRLYWYRQTLGQGPEFLTYFQNEAQLEKSRLLSDRFSAERPKGSFSTLEIQRTEQGDSAMYLCASSRSESSSYEQYFGPGTRLTVT.

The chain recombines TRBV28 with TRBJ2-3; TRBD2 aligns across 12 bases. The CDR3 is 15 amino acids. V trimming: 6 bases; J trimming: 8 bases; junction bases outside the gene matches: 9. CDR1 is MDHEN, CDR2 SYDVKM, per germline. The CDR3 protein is CASRGLAGSGGTQYF. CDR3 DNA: TGTGCCAGCAGAGGACTAGCGGGGAGCGGGGGTACGCAGTATTTT.

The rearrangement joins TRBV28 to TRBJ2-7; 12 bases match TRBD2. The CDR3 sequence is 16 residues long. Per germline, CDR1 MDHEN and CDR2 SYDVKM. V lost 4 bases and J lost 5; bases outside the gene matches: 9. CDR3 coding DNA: TGTGCCAGCAGTTCTCCCTCACTAGCGGGAGGCGACGAGCAGTACTTC. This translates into CASSSPSLAGGDEQYF.

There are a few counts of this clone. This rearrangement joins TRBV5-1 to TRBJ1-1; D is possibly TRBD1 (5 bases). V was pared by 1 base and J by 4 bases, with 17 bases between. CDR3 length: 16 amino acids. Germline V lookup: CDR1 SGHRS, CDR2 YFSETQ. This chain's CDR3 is CASSLRAGMVRTEAFF. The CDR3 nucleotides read TGCGCCAGCAGCTTGAGGGCAGGGATGGTCCGCACTGAAGCTTTCTTT.

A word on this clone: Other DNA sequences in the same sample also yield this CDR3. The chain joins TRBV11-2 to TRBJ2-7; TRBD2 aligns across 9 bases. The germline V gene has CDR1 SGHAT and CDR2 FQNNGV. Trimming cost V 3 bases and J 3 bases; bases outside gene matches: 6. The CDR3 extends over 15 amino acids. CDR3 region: CASSLGLAGIYEQYF. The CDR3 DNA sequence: TGTGCCAGCAGCTTGGGGCTAGCGGGAATCTACGAGCAGTACTTC.

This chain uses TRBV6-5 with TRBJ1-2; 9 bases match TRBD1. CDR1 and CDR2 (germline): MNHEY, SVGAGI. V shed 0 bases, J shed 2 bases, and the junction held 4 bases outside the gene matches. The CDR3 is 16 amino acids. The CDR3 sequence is CASSYSGQGKNYGYTF. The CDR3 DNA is TGTGCCAGCAGTTACTCCGGACAGGGGAAAAACTATGGCTACACCTTC.

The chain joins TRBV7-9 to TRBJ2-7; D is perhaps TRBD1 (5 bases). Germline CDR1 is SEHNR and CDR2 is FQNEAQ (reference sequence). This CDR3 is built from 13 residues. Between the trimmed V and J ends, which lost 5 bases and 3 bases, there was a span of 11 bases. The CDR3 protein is CASSPRVLYEQYF. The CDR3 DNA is TGTGCCAGCAGCCCCAGGGTTCTCTACGAGCAGTACTTC.

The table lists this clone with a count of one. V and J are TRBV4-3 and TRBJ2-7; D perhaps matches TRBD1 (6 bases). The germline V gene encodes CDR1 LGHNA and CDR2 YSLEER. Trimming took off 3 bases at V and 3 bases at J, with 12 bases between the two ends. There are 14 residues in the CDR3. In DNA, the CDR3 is TGCGCCAGCAGCCAGGGGGCAGAGAGCTACGAGCAGTACTTC. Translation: CASSQGAESYEQYF.

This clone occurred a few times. The CDR3 region has the DNA TGCAGCCTGAGGCAGGGTGGTACTGAAGCTTTCTTT. Translating it yields CSLRQGGTEAFF. The V gene is TRBV29-1, the J gene TRBJ1-1; tentatively, D is TRBD1 (5 bases). The germline V gene has CDR1 SQVTM and CDR2 ANQGSEA. This CDR3 has 12 residues. V lost 8 bases and J lost 5, with 15 bases in between.

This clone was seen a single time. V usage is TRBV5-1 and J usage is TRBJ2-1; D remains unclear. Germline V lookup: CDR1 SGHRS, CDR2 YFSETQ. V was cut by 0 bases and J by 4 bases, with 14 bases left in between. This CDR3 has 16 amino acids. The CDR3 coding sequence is TGCGCCAGCAGCTTGGCCGCGCCTCTAGGTTACAATGAGCAGTTCTTC. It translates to CASSLAAPLGYNEQFF.

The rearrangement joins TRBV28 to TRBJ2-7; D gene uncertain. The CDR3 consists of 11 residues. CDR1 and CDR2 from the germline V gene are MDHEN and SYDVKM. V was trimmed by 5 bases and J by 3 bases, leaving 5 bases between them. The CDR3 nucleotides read TGTGCCAGCAGTCCCCTCTACGAGCAGTACTTC. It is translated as CASSPLYEQYF.

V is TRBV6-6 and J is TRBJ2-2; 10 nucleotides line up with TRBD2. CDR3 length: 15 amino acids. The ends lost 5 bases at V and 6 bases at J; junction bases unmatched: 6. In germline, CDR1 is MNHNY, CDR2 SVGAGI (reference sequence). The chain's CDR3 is CASSRAGGPSGELFF. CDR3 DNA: TGTGCCAGCAGTCGAGCGGGAGGGCCTTCCGGGGAGCTGTTTTTT.

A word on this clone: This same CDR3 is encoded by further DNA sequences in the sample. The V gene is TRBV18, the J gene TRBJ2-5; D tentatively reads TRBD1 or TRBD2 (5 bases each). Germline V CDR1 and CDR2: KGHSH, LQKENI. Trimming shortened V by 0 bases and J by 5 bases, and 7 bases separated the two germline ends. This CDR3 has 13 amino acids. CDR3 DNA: TGTGCCAGCTCACCACCGGGACGCGAGACCCAGTACTTC. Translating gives CASSPPGRETQYF.

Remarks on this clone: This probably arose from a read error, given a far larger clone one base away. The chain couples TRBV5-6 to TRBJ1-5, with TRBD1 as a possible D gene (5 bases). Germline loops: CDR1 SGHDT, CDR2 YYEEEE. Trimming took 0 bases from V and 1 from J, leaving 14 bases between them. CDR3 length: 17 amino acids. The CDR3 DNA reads TGTGCCAGCAGCTTGGGCAGGGAGGGACCAAGCAATCAGCCCCAGCATTTT. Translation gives CASSLGREGPSNQPQHF.

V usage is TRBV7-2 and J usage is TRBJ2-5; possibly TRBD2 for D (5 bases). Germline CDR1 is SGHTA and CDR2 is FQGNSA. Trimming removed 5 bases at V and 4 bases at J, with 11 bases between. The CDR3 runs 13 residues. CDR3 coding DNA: TGTGCCAGCAGCCCAAGGACTCGAGAGACCCAGTACTTC. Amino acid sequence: CASSPRTRETQYF.

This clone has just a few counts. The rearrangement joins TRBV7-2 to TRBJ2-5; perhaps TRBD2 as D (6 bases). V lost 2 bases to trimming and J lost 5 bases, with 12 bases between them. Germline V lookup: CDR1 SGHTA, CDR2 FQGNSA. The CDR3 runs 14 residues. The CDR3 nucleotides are TGTGCCAGCAGCTTAATAGCGGCGGAGGAGACCCAGTACTTC. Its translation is CASSLIAAEETQYF. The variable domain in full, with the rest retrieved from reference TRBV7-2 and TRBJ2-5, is GAGVSQSPSNKVTEKGKDVELRCDPISGHTALYWYRQSLGQGLEFLIYFQGNSAPDKSGLPSDRFSAERTGGSVSTLTIQRTQQEDSAVYLCASSLIAAEETQYFGPGTRLLVL.

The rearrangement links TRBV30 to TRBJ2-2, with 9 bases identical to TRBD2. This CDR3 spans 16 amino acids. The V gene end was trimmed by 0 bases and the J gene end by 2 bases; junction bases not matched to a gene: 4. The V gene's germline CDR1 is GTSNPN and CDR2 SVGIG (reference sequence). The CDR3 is CAWSVLAGSNTGELFF. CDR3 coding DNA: TGTGCCTGGAGTGTTCTAGCGGGGTCAAACACCGGGGAGCTGTTTTTT.